The clone carrying this T cell receptor (delta chain) was detected only a few times. Other DNA sequences of this sample code for an identical CDR3. TCRdb re-called the reads via CATT. The data contain roughly 11,000 delta-chain clones, around 3% of them singletons. This record belongs to a study of gamma-delta chains in newborns, infants, children. Study details: Polyclonal expansion of innate γδ T cells after birth follows microbial exposure.

The sequenced sample was blood. This receptor was taken from a child who was a newborn, infant or young child, either healthy, febrile or measles-vaccinated (not recorded which).

Here the CDR3 reads CALGELSTRAYKLIF. The CDR3 DNA is TGTGCTCTTGGGGAGTTGAGTACCCGTGCTTATAAACTCATCTTT. The chain joins TRDV1 to TRDJ1, with D uncertain. The CDR3 has 15 amino acids. V lost 3 bases and J lost 6, with 17 bases in between. Germline lookup yields CDR1 TSWWSYY and CDR2 QGS.